Below are 7 T cell receptor beta chains sequenced from a single sample in a study of regulatory T cells in long-lasting Graves disease. Time point denoted: newly diagnosed GD, antithyroid drugs for less than 3 months. Extracted RNA from PBMCs served as the source of the TCR library. Both iRepertoire HTBI primers and Arm-PCR of CDR3 regions were used to build the TCR beta libraries. TCRdb itself ran the multiplex PCR reads through MiXCR, one entry per CDR3 protein. The table lists 300,000 to 450,000 distinct CDR3 sequences, roughly a sixth of them singletons, with about 20% in the top ten. The sequences come from peripheral blood mononuclear cells (PBMCs), collected at new diagnosis, from a patient treated with antithyroid drugs. The receptors derive from a female donor with Graves disease.

This clonotype was counted at least ten times. This chain connects TRBV28 to TRBJ1-5, with unresolved D. From germline, CDR1 is MDHEN and CDR2 SYDVKM. The CDR3 has 16 amino acids. V lost 2 bases to trimming and J lost 0 bases, with 11 bases between them. CDR3 sequence reads: CASSLVRVYSNQPQHF. The DNA for the CDR3 is TGTGCCAGCAGTTTAGTTAGAGTGTATAGCAATCAGCCCCAGCATTTT.

This clonotype has a handful of counts. The genes are TRBV5-1 and TRBJ2-7; D is ambiguous. CDR1 and CDR2 (germline): SGHRS, YFSETQ. V shed 0 bases and J shed 3 bases, with 10 bases lying between them. The CDR3 loop spans 14 amino acids. The DNA for the CDR3 is TGCGCCAGCAGCTTGGCCATGGGGATCTACGAGCAGTACTTC. Amino acid sequence: CASSLAMGIYEQYF.

The chain combines TRBV11-2 with TRBJ2-5; 12 bases match TRBD2. The CDR3 runs 16 residues. Germline V lookup: CDR1 SGHAT, CDR2 FQNNGV. V trimming: 4 bases; J trimming: 0 bases; junction bases outside the gene matches: 3. In nucleotides, the CDR3 is TGTGCCAGCAGCTCCCTAGCGGGAGGGGACCAAGAGACCCAGTACTTC. This sequence encodes CASSSLAGGDQETQYF.

The table lists this clonotype with many counts. The chain combines TRBV20-1 with TRBJ1-5; 10 bases are a match to TRBD1. Trimming took 3 bases from V and 6 from J; bases not matched to a gene: 11. Germline V gene sequence: CDR1 DFQATT, CDR2 SNEGSKA (reference sequence). CDR3 length equals 16 residues. The CDR3 DNA reads as TGCAGTGCTAGTGTGACCGGGACAGGGGATTCTCAGCCCCAGCATTTT. This codes for CSASVTGTGDSQPQHF.

This chain uses TRBV12-3 or TRBV12-4 with TRBJ1-4; D gene ambiguous. The germline V and J ends were trimmed by 2 bases and 3 bases, with 10 bases remaining between them. The CDR3 has 15 amino acids. As DNA, the CDR3 is TGTGCCAGCAGTTTAAGTACGCGGGCTAATGAAAAACTGTTTTTT. Protein product: CASSLSTRANEKLFF.

This clonotype was seen repeatedly, ten times or more. The gene calls are TRBV28 and TRBJ2-5; 7 bases fit TRBD1. Looked up from germline, CDR1 is MDHEN and CDR2 is SYDVKM. J lost 9 bases, V lost 5 bases, and 12 bases had no gene match. CDR3 size: 14 residues. In DNA form, the CDR3 reads TGTGCCAGCAGTGGGGGACAGACCCTCAGGGCCCAGTACTTC. Translation gives CASSGGQTLRAQYF. The full variable domain, rest sourced from reference TRBV28 and TRBJ2-5, is DVKVTQSSRYLVKRTGEKVFLECVQDMDHENMFWYRQDPGLGLRLIYFSYDVKMKEKGDIPEGYSVSREKKERFSLILESASTNQTSMYLCASSGGQTLRAQYFGPGTRLLVL.

In this sample, this clonotype turned up a few times. This chain uses TRBV3-1 with TRBJ2-1, with TRBD2 matching 8 bases. The J call could be wrong; TRBJ2-3 is a better fit for the DNA end. This CDR3 spans 16 amino acids. Germline loops: CDR1 LGHDT, CDR2 YNNKEL (reference sequence). DNA for the CDR3: TGTGCCAGCAGCCAAGGTGGGACTAGGGACACAGATACGCAGTATTTT. As protein: CASSQGGTRDTDTQYF.